This T cell receptor (beta chain) was captured in a study of blood T cell repertoires in COVID-19. Germline V gene lookup returns CDR1 LNHDA and CDR2 SQIVND (reference sequence). The trim removed 1 base at V and 6 bases at J, leaving 3 bases unmatched. The CDR3 covers 15 residues. Generated by immunoSEQ multiplex PCR, the TCRdb table keeps only in-frame clones and is missing some. The repertoire has a few hundred thousand clones, less than 90% of them found once; the top ten carry over 15%. The receptor was isolated from a woman of 80 years or more with active or convalescent COVID-19. Sequenced: peripheral blood. J is TRBJ1-5 and V is TRBV19; 10 bases map to TRBD1. The CDR3 bases are TGTGCCAGTAGTATAGTTGGGACAGGGGTTCAGCCCCAGCATTTT. Translated: CASSIVGTGVQPQHF.